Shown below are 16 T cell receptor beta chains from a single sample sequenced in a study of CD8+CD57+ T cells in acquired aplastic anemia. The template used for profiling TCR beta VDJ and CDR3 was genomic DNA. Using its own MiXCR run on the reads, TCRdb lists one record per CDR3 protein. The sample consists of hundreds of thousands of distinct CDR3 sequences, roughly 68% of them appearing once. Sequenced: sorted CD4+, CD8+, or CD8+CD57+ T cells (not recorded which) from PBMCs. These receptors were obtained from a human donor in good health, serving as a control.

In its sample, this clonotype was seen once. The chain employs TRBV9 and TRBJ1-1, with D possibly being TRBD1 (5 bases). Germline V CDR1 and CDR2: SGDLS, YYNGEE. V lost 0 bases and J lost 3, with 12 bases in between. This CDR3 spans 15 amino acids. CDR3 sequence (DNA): TGTGCCAGCAGCGTAGGTGGCGGGGGTGACACTGAAGCTTTCTTT. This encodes CASSVGGGGDTEAFF.

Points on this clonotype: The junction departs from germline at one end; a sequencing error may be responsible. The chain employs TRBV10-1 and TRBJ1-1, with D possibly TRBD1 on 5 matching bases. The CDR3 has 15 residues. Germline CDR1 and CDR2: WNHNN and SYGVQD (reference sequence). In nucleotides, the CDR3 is TGTGCCAGCAGTTTATCAGGTTTCATGGACACTCAGGCTTTTTTT. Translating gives CASSLSGFMDTQAFF.

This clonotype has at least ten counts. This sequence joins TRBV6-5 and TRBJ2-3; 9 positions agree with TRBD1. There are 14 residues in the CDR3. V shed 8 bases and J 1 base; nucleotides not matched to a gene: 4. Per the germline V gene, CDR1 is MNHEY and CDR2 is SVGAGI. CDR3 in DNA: TGTGCCAGCCTCCGGGACAGGGGCACAGATACGCAGTATTTT. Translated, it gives CASLRDRGTDTQYF.

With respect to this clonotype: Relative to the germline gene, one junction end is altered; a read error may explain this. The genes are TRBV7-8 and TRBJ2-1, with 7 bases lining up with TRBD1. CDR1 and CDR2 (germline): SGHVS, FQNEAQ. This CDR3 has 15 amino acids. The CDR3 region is CASSLARQGPTNEIF. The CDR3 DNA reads TGTGCCAGCAGCTTAGCTCGACAGGGCCCAACTAATGAAATCTTC.

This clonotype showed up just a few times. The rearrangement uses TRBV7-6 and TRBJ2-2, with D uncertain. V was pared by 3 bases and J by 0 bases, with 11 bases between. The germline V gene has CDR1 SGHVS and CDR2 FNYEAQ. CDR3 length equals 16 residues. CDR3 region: CASSFSSQSNTGELFF. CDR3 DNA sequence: TGTGCCAGCAGCTTCAGTTCACAGTCGAACACCGGGGAGCTGTTTTTT.

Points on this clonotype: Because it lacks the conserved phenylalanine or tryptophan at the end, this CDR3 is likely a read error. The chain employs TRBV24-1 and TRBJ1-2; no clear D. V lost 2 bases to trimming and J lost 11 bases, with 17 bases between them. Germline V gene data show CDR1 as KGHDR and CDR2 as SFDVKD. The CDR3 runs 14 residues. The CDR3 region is CATSDSGVVGGYTL. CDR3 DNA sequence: TGTGCCACCAGTGATTCCGGGGTGGTGGGAGGATACACCCTC.

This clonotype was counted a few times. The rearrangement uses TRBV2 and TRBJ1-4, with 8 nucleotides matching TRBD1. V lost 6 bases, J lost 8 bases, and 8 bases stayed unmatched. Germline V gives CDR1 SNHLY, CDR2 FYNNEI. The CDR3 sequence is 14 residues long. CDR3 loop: CASSHTGGGEKLFF. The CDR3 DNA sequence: TGTGCCAGCAGCCACACAGGGGGTGGGGAAAAACTGTTTTTT.

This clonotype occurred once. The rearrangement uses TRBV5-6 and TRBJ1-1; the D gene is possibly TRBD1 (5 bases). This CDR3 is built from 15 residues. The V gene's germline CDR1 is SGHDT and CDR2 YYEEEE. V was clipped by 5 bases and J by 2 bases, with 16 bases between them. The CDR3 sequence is CASSLQGSYNTEAFF. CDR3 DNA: TGTGCCAGCAGTTTGCAGGGTTCCTATAACACTGAAGCTTTCTTT. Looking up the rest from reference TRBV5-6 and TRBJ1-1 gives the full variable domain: DAGVTQSPTHLIKTRGQQVTLRCSPKSGHDTVSWYQQALGQGPQFIFQYYEEEERQRGNFPDRFSGHQFPNYSSELNVNALLLGDSALYLCASSLQGSYNTEAFFGQGTRLTVV.

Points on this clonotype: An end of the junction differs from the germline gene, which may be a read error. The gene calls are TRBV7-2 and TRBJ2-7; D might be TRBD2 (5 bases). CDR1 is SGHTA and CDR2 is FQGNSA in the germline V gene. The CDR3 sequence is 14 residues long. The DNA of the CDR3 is TGTGCCAGCAGCCGTATTCTCGGAGGTGAGCAGTCCTTCTTC. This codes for CASSRILGGEQSFF.

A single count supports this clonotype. This chain's CDR3 is CAIRGLAGGLDNEQFF. The DNA for the CDR3 is TGTGCCATCAGGGGACTAGCGGGGGGGCTGGACAATGAGCAGTTCTTC. The chain links TRBV10-3 to TRBJ2-1; 16 nucleotides match TRBD2. Trimming removed 6 bases from V and 5 bases from J; junction bases left unmatched: 4. The CDR3 has 16 residues. CDR1 ENHRY and CDR2 SYGVKD come from the germline V gene.

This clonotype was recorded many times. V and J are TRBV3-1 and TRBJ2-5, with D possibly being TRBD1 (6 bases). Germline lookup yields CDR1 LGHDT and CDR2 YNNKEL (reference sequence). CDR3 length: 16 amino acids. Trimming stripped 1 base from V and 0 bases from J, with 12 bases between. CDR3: CASSQGGTRYQETQYF. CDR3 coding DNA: TGTGCCAGCAGCCAAGGTGGGACACGGTACCAAGAGACCCAGTACTTC.

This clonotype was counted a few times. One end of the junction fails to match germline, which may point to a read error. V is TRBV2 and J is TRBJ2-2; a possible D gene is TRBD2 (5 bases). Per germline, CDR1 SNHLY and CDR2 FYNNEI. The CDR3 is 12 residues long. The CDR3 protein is CASNFNTGELVF. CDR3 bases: TGTGCCAGCAACTTTAACACCGGGGAGCTGGTTTTT.

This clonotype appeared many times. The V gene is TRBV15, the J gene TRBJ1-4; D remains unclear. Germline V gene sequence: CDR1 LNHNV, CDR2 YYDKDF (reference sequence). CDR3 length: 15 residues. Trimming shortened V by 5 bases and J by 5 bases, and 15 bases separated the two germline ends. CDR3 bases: TGTGCCACCAGCCCCCGGACGTTGCTAAATGAAAAACTGTTTTTT. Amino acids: CATSPRTLLNEKLFF.

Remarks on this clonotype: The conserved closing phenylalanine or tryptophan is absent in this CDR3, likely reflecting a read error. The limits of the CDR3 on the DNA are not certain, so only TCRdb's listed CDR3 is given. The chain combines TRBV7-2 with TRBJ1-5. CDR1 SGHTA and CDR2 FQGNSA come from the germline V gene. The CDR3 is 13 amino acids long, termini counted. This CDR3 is CASSLGRNTDTQY.

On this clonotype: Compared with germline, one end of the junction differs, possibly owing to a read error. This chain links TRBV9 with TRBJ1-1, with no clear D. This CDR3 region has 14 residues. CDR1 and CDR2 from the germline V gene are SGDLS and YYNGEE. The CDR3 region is CASSVDRRVAETFF. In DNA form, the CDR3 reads TGTGCCAGCAGCGTCGACCGTAGAGTGGCTGAAACTTTCTTT.

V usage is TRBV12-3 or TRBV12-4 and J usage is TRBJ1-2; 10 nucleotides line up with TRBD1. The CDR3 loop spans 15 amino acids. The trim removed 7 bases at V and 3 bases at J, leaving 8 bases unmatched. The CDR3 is CASNQTGGEDYGYTF. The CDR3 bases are TGTGCCAGCAATCAGACAGGGGGCGAGGACTATGGCTACACCTTC.